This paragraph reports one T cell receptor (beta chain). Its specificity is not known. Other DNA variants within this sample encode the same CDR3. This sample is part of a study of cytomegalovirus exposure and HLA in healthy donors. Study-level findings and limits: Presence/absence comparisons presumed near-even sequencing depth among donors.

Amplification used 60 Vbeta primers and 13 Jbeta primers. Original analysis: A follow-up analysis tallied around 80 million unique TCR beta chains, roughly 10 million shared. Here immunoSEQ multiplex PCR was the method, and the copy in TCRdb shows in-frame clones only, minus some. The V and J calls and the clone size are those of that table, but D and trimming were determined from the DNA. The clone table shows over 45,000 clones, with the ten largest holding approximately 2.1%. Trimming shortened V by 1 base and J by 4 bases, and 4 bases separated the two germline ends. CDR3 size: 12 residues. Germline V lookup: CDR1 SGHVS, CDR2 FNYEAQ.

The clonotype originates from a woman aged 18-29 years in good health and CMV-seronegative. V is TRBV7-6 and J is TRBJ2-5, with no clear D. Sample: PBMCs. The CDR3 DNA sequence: TGTGCCAGCAGCTTAGGGAGAGAGACCCAGTACTTC. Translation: CASSLGRETQYF.